Below, 32 T cell receptor beta chains from the same sample are listed, as sequenced in a study of shared clonotypes between healthy human individuals. Only in-frame clones appear in the TCRdb table, and some are missing; sequencing was by immunoSEQ multiplex PCR. The sample shows about 980,000 clones, around three quarters of them seen only once. The sample taken for sequencing was memory CD4+ T cells sorted from blood. Described subset: CD45RA-negative fraction. The receptors shown here come from a man younger than 30 in good health.

The chain has TRBV6-1 and TRBJ1-6; D is unclear. The CDR3 consists of 13 residues. Germline values: CDR1 MNHNS, CDR2 SASEGT. Trimming pared 7 bases from V and 8 bases from J, leaving 12 bases between. The CDR3 spells CASTSEGYSPLHF. Written as DNA, the CDR3 is TGTGCCAGCACCTCGGAGGGCTATTCACCCCTCCACTTT.

This chain uses TRBV7-2 with TRBJ1-5, with D tentatively TRBD1 (5 bases). V gave up 1 base and J gave up 0 bases, with 10 bases separating them. Germline V lookup: CDR1 SGHTA, CDR2 FQGNSA. The CDR3 has 16 amino acids. CDR3 coding DNA: TGTGCCAGCAGCTTAGAGGGGACCCTTAGCAATCAGCCCCAGCATTTT. Translated: CASSLEGTLSNQPQHF.

The genes are TRBV28 and TRBJ2-7, with D tentatively TRBD1 (5 bases). Germline V CDR1 and CDR2: MDHEN, SYDVKM. The germline V and J ends were trimmed by 2 bases and 3 bases, with 14 bases remaining between them. The CDR3 sequence is 15 residues long. Here the CDR3 DNA reads TGTGCCAGCAGTTTAATTCCGGACAATTTCTACGAGCAGTACTTC. Translating gives CASSLIPDNFYEQYF.

This clone has more than one count but fewer than ten. This chain joins TRBV5-1 and TRBJ1-1, with 7 bases identical to TRBD1. Germline loops: CDR1 SGHRS, CDR2 YFSETQ. The V gene end was trimmed by 4 bases and the J gene end by 5 bases; junction bases not matched to a gene: 8. The CDR3 runs to 14 residues. CDR3 sequence: CASSRQGEGTEAFF. The CDR3 DNA sequence: TGCGCCAGCAGCCGGCAGGGGGAGGGGACTGAAGCTTTCTTT.

The chain joins TRBV30 to TRBJ2-6; the D gene is possibly TRBD1 (5 bases). The CDR3 consists of 13 residues. Looked up from germline, CDR1 is GTSNPN and CDR2 is SVGIG (reference sequence). The germline V and J ends were trimmed by 5 bases and 0 bases, with 5 bases remaining between them. Written as DNA, the CDR3 is TGTGCCTGGGGGGCCTCTGGGGCCAACGTCCTGACTTTC. Translated, it gives CAWGASGANVLTF.

The genes are TRBV4-3 and TRBJ2-7; the D gene is possibly TRBD1 (5 bases). CDR1 and CDR2 from the germline V gene are LGHNA and YSLEER. The CDR3 length is 16 residues. V lost 3 bases to trimming and J lost 3 bases, with 18 bases between them. Here the CDR3 reads CASSHGQDTSIYEQYF. For the CDR3, the DNA is TGCGCCAGCAGCCACGGTCAGGACACTTCGATCTACGAGCAGTACTTC.

The genes are TRBV5-1 and TRBJ1-4, with D unresolved. Germline V gene lookup returns CDR1 SGHRS and CDR2 YFSETQ. The CDR3 covers 15 residues. V lost 0 bases and J lost 8, with 14 bases in between. The CDR3 here is CASSLAGGYGEKLFF. As DNA, the CDR3 is TGCGCCAGCAGCTTGGCCGGTGGGTACGGCGAAAAACTGTTTTTT.

CDR3 coding DNA: TGTGCCAGCAGCTTAGATCGGACGCACTCCTACGAGCAGTACTTC. It translates to CASSLDRTHSYEQYF. The chain couples TRBV7-9 to TRBJ2-7; D is ambiguous. Germline V lookup: CDR1 SEHNR, CDR2 FQNEAQ (reference sequence). The V end was cut by 1 base, the J end by 0 bases, with 10 bases between. This CDR3 is built from 15 residues.

V and J are TRBV4-3 and TRBJ1-2; no clear D gene. CDR3 size: 16 residues. V shed 0 bases and J shed 2 bases, with 13 bases lying between them. CDR1 and CDR2 from the germline V gene are LGHNA and YSLEER. CDR3 in DNA: TGCGCCAGCAGCCAAGACAGCTTGACGGCCAACTATGGCTACACCTTC. Its protein product is CASSQDSLTANYGYTF.

The chain couples TRBV7-9 to TRBJ1-2; tentative D call: TRBD1 (5 bases). The CDR3 extends over 17 amino acids. V lost 1 base to trimming and J lost 0 bases, with 15 bases between them. Germline-derived CDR1 and CDR2 are SEHNR and FQNEAQ (reference sequence). CDR3 loop: CASSLGVDSGTNYGYTF. CDR3 nucleotide sequence: TGTGCCAGCAGCTTAGGTGTGGATTCAGGGACTAACTATGGCTACACCTTC.

The gene calls are TRBV2 and TRBJ1-1, with D unresolved. Germline CDR1 reads SNHLY; CDR2 reads FYNNEI. With 8 bases removed from V and 0 bases from J, the gap between germline ends came to 10 bases. The length of the CDR3 is 13 residues. CDR3 in amino acids: CASGVLVNTEAFF. DNA of the CDR3: TGTGCCAGCGGGGTACTAGTGAACACTGAAGCTTTCTTT.

The chain links TRBV11-2 to TRBJ2-1, with TRBD1 identical over 8 bases. With 5 bases clipped from V and 10 bases from J, the junction kept 10 bases outside the gene matches. The CDR3 totals 14 residues. CDR1 and CDR2 (germline): SGHAT, FQNNGV. CDR3 sequence: CASSPSQGAREQFF. In DNA form, the CDR3 reads TGTGCCAGCAGCCCCTCCCAGGGGGCGAGGGAGCAGTTCTTC.

In its sample, this clone was seen a few times. The CDR3 coding sequence is TGTGCCAGTGTATACGGACAGGGGAACTATGGCTACACCTTC. This encodes CASVYGQGNYGYTF. The chain combines TRBV19 with TRBJ1-2; 9 bases map to TRBD1. Germline V gene lookup returns CDR1 LNHDA and CDR2 SQIVND (reference sequence). This CDR3 region has 14 residues. The ends lost 8 bases at V and 2 bases at J; junction bases unmatched: 6.

This chain joins TRBV7-3 and TRBJ1-1; D uncertain. The CDR3 loop spans 13 amino acids. The germline V gene has CDR1 SGHTA and CDR2 FQGTGA. Trimming shortened V by 2 bases and J by 4 bases, and 8 bases separated the two germline ends. CDR3: CASSLYGSTEAFF. CDR3 bases: TGTGCCAGCAGCTTATATGGTAGCACTGAAGCTTTCTTT.

The chain carries TRBV7-2 and TRBJ2-1; 9 bases map to TRBD2. The CDR3 is made up of 16 amino acids. The germline V gene encodes CDR1 SGHTA and CDR2 FQGNSA. V shed 3 bases, J shed 8 bases, and the junction held 11 bases outside the gene matches. The CDR3 reads CASSLTSGDLVHEQFF. DNA for the CDR3: TGTGCCAGCAGCTTGACTAGCGGAGACCTCGTACATGAGCAGTTCTTC.

CDR3 region: CASSIRSGGYEQYF. The CDR3 region has the DNA TGTGCCAGCAGTATCCGTAGCGGGGGCTACGAGCAGTACTTC. The chain links TRBV6-1 to TRBJ2-7; 9 nucleotides agree with TRBD2. The germline CDR1 and CDR2 sequences are MNHNS and SASEGT. V lost 5 bases to trimming and J lost 3 bases; unmatched junction nucleotides: 5. The CDR3 is made up of 14 amino acids.

The chain has TRBV7-9 and TRBJ1-2; 9 bases line up with TRBD1. CDR1 and CDR2 (germline): SEHNR, FQNEAQ (reference sequence). The V and J ends lost 5 bases and 4 bases, in that order; junction bases with no gene match: 2. The CDR3 has 13 residues. The CDR3 nucleotides read TGTGCCAGCAGCAAACAGGGGGCCTATGGCTACACCTTC. Translated, it gives CASSKQGAYGYTF.

J is TRBJ2-1 and V is TRBV7-2, with 8 nucleotides matching TRBD1. The V and J ends lost 4 bases and 10 bases, in that order; junction bases with no gene match: 9. The germline V gene encodes CDR1 SGHTA and CDR2 FQGNSA. There are 14 residues in the CDR3. CDR3 residues: CASSSLTGVREQFF. The CDR3, as DNA: TGTGCCAGCAGCTCTCTGACAGGGGTCAGGGAGCAGTTCTTC.

This clone was detected once. V gene TRBV5-4 combines with J gene TRBJ2-3; no clear D gene. In germline, CDR1 is SGHNT, CDR2 YYREEE (reference sequence). The length of the CDR3 is 15 residues. Trimming took 5 bases from V and 0 from J, leaving 13 bases between them. CDR3 in amino acids: CASSSRAESTDTQYF. The CDR3 DNA is TGTGCCAGCAGTTCTCGGGCGGAGAGCACAGATACGCAGTATTTT.

With regard to this clone: Other DNA variants within this sample encode the same CDR3. This sequence joins TRBV6-5 and TRBJ2-7; 8 nucleotides align to TRBD2. This CDR3 has 15 residues. Germline lookup yields CDR1 MNHEY and CDR2 SVGAGI. V trimming: 0 bases; J trimming: 1 base; junction bases outside the gene matches: 2. CDR3 protein: CASSYSAGGSYEQYF. The CDR3 DNA reads TGTGCCAGCAGTTACTCTGCGGGAGGATCCTACGAGCAGTACTTC.

The chain carries TRBV7-2 and TRBJ1-1; D is undetermined. Trimming removed 5 bases from V and 4 bases from J, with 8 bases in between. The CDR3 totals 12 residues. CDR1 and CDR2 (germline): SGHTA, FQGNSA. The CDR3 DNA reads TGTGCCAGCAGCAGGGTGGGCACTGAAGCTTTCTTT. It codes for CASSRVGTEAFF.

The count of this clone is one. The CDR3 nucleotides are TGTGCCGGGGCGCCGGGACGAGGGGGTCAGCCCCAGCATTTT. It encodes CAGAPGRGGQPQHF. The rearrangement links TRBV2 to TRBJ1-5; possible D gene TRBD1, 6 bases. Germline CDR1 is SNHLY and CDR2 is FYNNEI. The V end was cut by 11 bases, the J end by 6 bases, with 20 bases between. The CDR3 covers 14 residues.

As regards this clone: Different DNA sequences within this sample yield the same CDR3. The V and J genes are TRBV11-3 and TRBJ1-3; D not resolved. The ends were cut back, 5 bases at V and 4 bases at J, with 9 bases in the middle. Per the germline V gene, CDR1 is SGHNT and CDR2 is YENEEA. CDR3 size: 13 residues. This chain's CDR3 is CASSLGSGNTIYF. The CDR3 DNA reads TGTGCCAGCAGCCTTGGGTCAGGAAACACCATATATTTT.

Details on this clone: This sample includes further DNA sequences coding for the same CDR3. The CDR3 DNA reads TGTGCCAGCTCACCACCTGGCGCCAGCTCCTACGAGCAGTACTTC. Protein product: CASSPPGASSYEQYF. This chain connects TRBV18 to TRBJ2-7; D is undetermined. The germline gives CDR1 KGHSH, CDR2 LQKENI. This CDR3 contains 15 residues. V gave up 0 bases and J gave up 0 bases, with 9 bases separating them.

Concerning this clone: A single base separates this from a much larger clone, so it may be a read error. This sequence joins TRBV9 and TRBJ2-4, with no clear D. Germline CDR1 SGDLS, CDR2 YYNGEE. The CDR3 consists of 11 residues. Trimming pared 3 bases from V and 5 bases from J, leaving 3 bases between. The DNA for the CDR3 is TGTGCCAGCAGCGCTCAAAACATTCAGTACTTC. Translated, it gives CASSAQNIQYF. The full variable domain, rest sourced from reference TRBV9 and TRBJ2-4, is DSGVTQTPKHLITATGQRVTLRCSPRSGDLSVYWYQQSLDQGLQFLIQYYNGEERAKGNILERFSAQQFPDLHSELNLSSLELGDSALYFCASSAQNIQYFGAGTRLSVL.

The chain employs TRBV25-1 and TRBJ2-5, with 10 bases lining up with TRBD2. This CDR3 has 16 amino acids. V shed 2 bases and J 1 base; nucleotides not matched to a gene: 4. The germline V gene has CDR1 MGHDK and CDR2 SYGVNS. CDR3 DNA sequence: TGTGCCAGCAGTGAACTGAGCGGGGGGGTCCAAGAGACCCAGTACTTC. Protein product: CASSELSGGVQETQYF. The whole variable domain, filled in from reference TRBV25-1 and TRBJ2-5, reads EADIYQTPRYLVIGTGKKITLECSQTMGHDKMYWYQQDPGMELHLIHYSYGVNSTEKGDLSSESTVSRIRTEHFPLTLESARPSHTSQYLCASSELSGGVQETQYFGPGTRLLVL.

J is TRBJ1-1 and V is TRBV10-2; D gene unclear. V lost 4 bases and J 1 base, leaving 7 bases between the germline ends. The CDR3 contains 13 residues. The germline gives CDR1 WSHSY, CDR2 SAAADI. The CDR3 sequence is CASSGMGNTEAFF. The DNA of the CDR3 is TGCGCCAGCAGTGGGATGGGGAACACTGAAGCTTTCTTT.

This rearrangement joins TRBV19 to TRBJ1-4; TRBD1 agrees at 8 bases. Trimming took 11 bases from V and 7 from J; bases not matched to a gene: 9. Germline assignment: CDR1 LNHDA and CDR2 SQIVND (reference sequence). The CDR3 has 13 residues. Here the CDR3 reads CASMTGAGEKLFF. CDR3 bases: TGTGCCTCAATGACAGGGGCCGGTGAAAAACTGTTTTTT.

In nucleotides, the CDR3 is TGTGCCAGCAGTGGGAGCCCTTTGGAAAAACTGTTTTTT. It encodes CASSGSPLEKLFF. The J gene is TRBJ1-4, the V gene TRBV25-1; D is unresolved. This CDR3 region has 13 residues. V lost 4 bases, J lost 8 bases, and 11 bases lay in between. Germline lookup yields CDR1 MGHDK and CDR2 SYGVNS.

The chain employs TRBV2 and TRBJ1-4; perhaps TRBD1 as D (5 bases). The germline V gene has CDR1 SNHLY and CDR2 FYNNEI. V was cut by 4 bases and J by 0 bases, with 9 bases left in between. This CDR3 region has 15 residues. The DNA of the CDR3 is TGTGCCAGCAGTGTGCAAGGGGCAACTAATGAAAAACTGTTTTTT. Its translation: CASSVQGATNEKLFF. The entire variable domain, with the rest obtained from reference TRBV2 and TRBJ1-4, is as follows: EPEVTQTPSHQVTQMGQEVILRCVPISNHLYFYWYRQILGQKVEFLVSFYNNEISEKSEIFDDQFSVERPDGSNFTLKIRSTKLEDSAMYFCASSVQGATNEKLFFGSGTQLSVL.

This chain uses TRBV11-3 with TRBJ2-5; 10 bases agree with TRBD2. Germline CDR1 SGHNT, CDR2 YENEEA. With 4 bases clipped from V and 1 base from J, the junction kept 12 bases outside the gene matches. This CDR3 region has 18 residues. The CDR3 is CASSSGRPTSGPQETQYF. The DNA for the CDR3 is TGTGCCAGCAGCTCGGGCCGACCGACTAGCGGGCCCCAAGAGACCCAGTACTTC.

V and J are TRBV28 and TRBJ1-4; D gene unclear. This CDR3 spans 14 amino acids. Trimming left V 3 bases short and J 5 bases short, with 10 bases between. The germline gives CDR1 MDHEN, CDR2 SYDVKM. In DNA, the CDR3 is TGTGCCAGCAGTTTCCAACAGACAAATGAAAAACTGTTTTTT. Amino acids: CASSFQQTNEKLFF.